The rows below give T cell receptor beta chains drawn from one sample of a study of blood T cell repertoires in COVID-19. This table comes from immunoSEQ multiplex PCR, and its TCRdb copy is limited to in-frame clones, with some not included. Altogether roughly 240,000 clones are present, approximately 85% being singletons, with the ten largest covering about 5.1%. The sequenced sample consisted of peripheral blood. The receptor set was obtained from a man aged 50 to 60 with COVID-19, enrolled during active disease. CDR3s include the opening cysteine and the closing phenylalanine or tryptophan.

v_gene,j_gene,CDR3aa
TRBV5-1,TRBJ2-1,CASSLDTGELDEQFF
TRBV4-1,TRBJ2-6,CASSQGEAAGANVLTF
TRBV6-5,TRBJ2-1,CASTIGRGSYNEQFF
TRBV7-9,TRBJ2-5,CASSPAGTSGETQYF
TRBV25-1,TRBJ1-1,CASSGQGQEAFF
TRBV14,TRBJ2-3,CASSPGSGGRSTDTQYF
TRBV4-1,TRBJ1-2,CASSHGQGTYGYTF
TRBV11-2,TRBJ1-1,CASSLDWGGSTEAFF
TRBV7-2,TRBJ2-3,CASSYTYTDTQYF
TRBV4-2,TRBJ2-6,CASSQAVASGDISGANVLTF
TRBV29-1,TRBJ1-2,CSATGGGGYTF
TRBV6-2/TRBV6-3,TRBJ2-2,CASSYGQGSNTGELFF
TRBV7-6,TRBJ1-3,CASSLGAGRESGNTIYF
TRBV25-1,TRBJ1-1,CASSLTGYTEAFF
TRBV6-6,TRBJ2-7,CASSYSGQGAQEQYF
TRBV28,TRBJ1-3,CASRTGSGGNTIYF
TRBV18,TRBJ2-2,CASSPRPARQGSTGELFF
TRBV2,TRBJ1-1,CASSVLAEEAFF
TRBV7-2,TRBJ2-3,CASSHSFGTSTDTQYF
TRBV12-3/TRBV12-4,TRBJ1-1,CASSLGANTEAFF
TRBV24-1,TRBJ2-7,CATSGIDTYEQYF
TRBV24-1,TRBJ1-2,CATSAPTRGRGYGYTF
TRBV11-3,TRBJ1-1,CASSLDRGTEAFF
TRBV5-1,TRBJ2-6,CASSGGQGGVNGANVLTF
TRBV6-5,TRBJ2-1,CASRSSGGRYNEQFF
TRBV14,TRBJ1-2,CASSWSGKGYTF
TRBV6-5,TRBJ2-3,CASSSTRASTDTQYF
TRBV12-5,TRBJ2-1,CASGSGGTGTGPAQSSYNEQFF
TRBV20-1,TRBJ2-5,CSASGLVETQYF
TRBV7-8,TRBJ1-2,CASSSKTGFNYGYTF
TRBV29-1,TRBJ2-1,CSVPSMETVVYNEQFF
TRBV30,TRBJ1-3,CACRQGRNTIYF
TRBV10-3,TRBJ2-4,CAISSTGAKNIQYF
TRBV30,TRBJ1-1,CAWIPDRGLNTEAFF
TRBV6-5,TRBJ2-1,CASSYGLAGGYNEQFF
TRBV7-6,TRBJ1-1,CASSLGTSTEAFF
TRBV6-1,TRBJ2-7,CASRETGTQRELRYEQYF
TRBV12-3/TRBV12-4,TRBJ1-1,CASSSTENTEAFF
TRBV5-6,TRBJ1-1,CASNTDRGFTEAFF
TRBV7-8,TRBJ2-2,CASSLEPGTSGGVAGELFF